This is a list of T cell receptor beta chains from one sample in a study of blood T cell repertoires in COVID-19. The repertoire was sequenced with immunoSEQ multiplex PCR; TCRdb's copy has only in-frame clones and lacks some. This table holds around 250,000 clones, 84% found once. Sequencing was done on a sample of PBMCs or T cells enriched from blood (not recorded which). The receptors were gathered from a man aged 45 to 65 who had recovered from COVID-19. Each CDR3 is given with its conserved first and last residue. A D gene is named only where the DNA matches it firmly. Not all rows give a size; the values are once, few, many and, for expanded clones, a class.

CDR3nt | CDR3aa | v_gene | d_gene | abundance | j_gene
TGTGCCAGTAGTATCTTGGGCCATGAGCAGTTCTTC | CASSILGHEQFF | TRBV19 | NA | few | TRBJ2-1
TGTGCCAGCAGCCCCCCCGGTAGACTTTCGAACACTGAAGCTTTCTTT | CASSPPGRLSNTEAFF | TRBV7-3 | NA | NA | TRBJ1-1
TGCGCCAGCAGCTTGGGTTCGGCGGGTCAGCCCCAGCATTTT | CASSLGSAGQPQHF | TRBV5-1 | NA | NA | TRBJ1-5
TGTGCCAGCAGCCCTCCCGGGACAGGGGGCAGCCGAAAATCACCCCTCCACTTT | CASSPPGTGGSRKSPLHF | TRBV3-1/TRBV3-2 | TRBD1 | NA | TRBJ1-6
TGTGCCACCAGCTCGGACCGGGACAGGGTATGGGAAAAACTGTTTTTT | CATSSDRDRVWEKLFF | TRBV15 | TRBD1 | NA | TRBJ1-4
TGCAGCGTTGGCGATGTTTCTGATCAGCCCCAGCATTTT | CSVGDVSDQPQHF | TRBV29-1 | NA | few | TRBJ1-5
TGCGCCAGCAGCCAAGAGGCGGGACCTCCAAACACTGAAGCTTTCTTT | CASSQEAGPPNTEAFF | TRBV4-1 | NA | once | TRBJ1-1
TGTGCCAGCAGCCGCGGACAGGGATGGGGCTACACCTTC | CASSRGQGWGYTF | TRBV7-2 | TRBD1 | NA | TRBJ1-2
TGTGCCAGCAGCTTCGGCAGGGGGCGCACAGATACGCAGTATTTT | CASSFGRGRTDTQYF | TRBV11-3 | TRBD1 | NA | TRBJ2-3
TGTGCCAGCAGTCATGGGACTAGCGGGAGTAACGCAGATACGCAGTATTTT | CASSHGTSGSNADTQYF | TRBV5-4 | TRBD2 | NA | TRBJ2-3
TGCAGCGGTCGACAGGCCAGCCAAGAGACCCAGTACTTC | CSGRQASQETQYF | TRBV29-1 | NA | NA | TRBJ2-5
TGTGCCAGCAGTCTACCAGACAGGGGGCGGATCTGGGCACCCCTCCACTTT | CASSLPDRGRIWAPLHF | TRBV28 | TRBD1 | NA | TRBJ1-6
TGTGCCAGCAGTGATGCAGGGAACTACGAGCAGTACTTC | CASSDAGNYEQYF | TRBV6-1 | NA | NA | TRBJ2-7
TGTGCCAGCAGCGTAGGTCCCTCTAATGAAAAACTGTTTTTT | CASSVGPSNEKLFF | TRBV9 | NA | NA | TRBJ1-4
TGTGCCAGCAGCTTAGCGAGGCACCCCGGGGAGCTGTTTTTT | CASSLARHPGELFF | TRBV7-2 | NA | NA | TRBJ2-2
TGTGCCAGCAGGACAGGGTTTGTCGATGAAAAACTGTTTTTT | CASRTGFVDEKLFF | TRBV6-5 | TRBD1 | NA | TRBJ1-4
TGTGCCAGCAGCTCCCAAACAAGTGGCTACACCTTC | CASSSQTSGYTF | TRBV7-9 | NA | NA | TRBJ1-2
TGTGCCAGCTCACCAACAGGGGGCTCCTGGGACACTGAAGCTTTCTTT | CASSPTGGSWDTEAFF | TRBV18 | TRBD1 | NA | TRBJ1-1
TGTGCCAGCCACAGGGGGACAGGGGGTCTTACTAACTATGGCTACACCTTC | CASHRGTGGLTNYGYTF | TRBV27 | TRBD1 | few | TRBJ1-2
TGTGCCAGCAGCCAAGGTCCCACTAGCGTCGAGACCCAGTACTTC | CASSQGPTSVETQYF | TRBV4-2 | TRBD2 | NA | TRBJ2-5